The next 14 T cell receptor beta chains were all read from a single sample in a study of T cell responses to AZD1222 COVID-19 vaccine. Profiling relied on immunoSEQ multiplex PCR, and the TCRdb table lists in-frame clones only, not all of them. In the table there are under 200,000 clones, 70% to 90% of which are singletons. The starting material was peripheral blood, obtained 28 days after the second AZD1222 dose. The source is an adult who received the AZD1222 COVID-19 vaccine.

The chain combines TRBV12-5 with TRBJ2-1, with D possibly called TRBD1 or TRBD2 (5 bases each). The CDR3 is 15 residues long. Germline V lookup: CDR1 LGHNT, CDR2 FRNRAP. Trimming took off 1 base at V and 0 bases at J, with 7 bases between the two ends. CDR3 residues: CASGLDGGSYNEQFF. In DNA, the CDR3 is TGTGCTAGTGGTTTGGATGGGGGCTCCTACAATGAGCAGTTCTTC.

This chain joins TRBV19 and TRBJ2-3; 11 bases agree with TRBD2. The J segment lost 4 bases and the V segment lost 6 bases, leaving 9 bases of the junction unmatched. Germline CDR1 reads LNHDA; CDR2 reads SQIVND (reference sequence). The CDR3 length is 16 residues. The CDR3 loop reads CASSRGTSGYSDTQYF. In nucleotides, the CDR3 is TGTGCCAGTAGCAGGGGGACTAGCGGATACTCAGATACGCAGTATTTT.

The gene calls are TRBV24-1 and TRBJ2-3, with TRBD1 matching 11 bases. V lost 7 bases to trimming and J lost 4 bases; unmatched junction nucleotides: 3. The CDR3 loop spans 14 amino acids. In germline, CDR1 is KGHDR, CDR2 SFDVKD. The CDR3 DNA is TGTGCCACCAGCCGGACAGGGGGCGCAGATACGCAGTATTTT. As protein: CATSRTGGADTQYF.

The gene calls are TRBV4-3 and TRBJ2-1; TRBD2 is a possible D gene (6 bases). Trimming shortened V by 4 bases and J by 6 bases, and 16 bases separated the two germline ends. The length of the CDR3 is 15 residues. CDR1 is LGHNA, CDR2 YSLEER, per germline. The CDR3 DNA is TGCGCCAGCAGCCGCGTCGGAGGAGGGGTCAATGAGCAGTTCTTC. It specifies CASSRVGGGVNEQFF.

The chain has TRBV11-2 and TRBJ2-1; 9 nucleotides agree with TRBD1. The trim removed 5 bases at V and 5 bases at J, leaving 7 bases unmatched. The CDR3 extends over 15 amino acids. Germline V gene data show CDR1 as SGHAT and CDR2 as FQNNGV. The DNA of the CDR3 is TGTGCCAGCAGCCCCGGGACAGGGAGGGACAATGAGCAGTTCTTC. Residues: CASSPGTGRDNEQFF.

The chain joins TRBV28 to TRBJ2-3; TRBD2 matches 11 bases. With V trimmed by 4 bases and J by 4 bases, 10 bases remained unmatched. Germline V gene sequence: CDR1 MDHEN, CDR2 SYDVKM. The CDR3 loop spans 17 amino acids. CDR3 residues: CASSSRGLAEAPDTQYF. Here the CDR3 DNA reads TGTGCCAGCAGTTCACGGGGACTAGCGGAAGCGCCAGATACGCAGTATTTT. Variable domain in full (rest from reference TRBV28 and TRBJ2-3): DVKVTQSSRYLVKRTGEKVFLECVQDMDHENMFWYRQDPGLGLRLIYFSYDVKMKEKGDIPEGYSVSREKKERFSLILESASTNQTSMYLCASSSRGLAEAPDTQYFGPGTRLTVL.

The V and J genes are TRBV5-1 and TRBJ2-7; 8 bases are a match to TRBD1. CDR1 and CDR2 (germline): SGHRS, YFSETQ. The V and J ends lost 4 bases and 2 bases, in that order; junction bases with no gene match: 5. This CDR3 has 14 residues. In DNA, the CDR3 is TGCGCCAGCAGCGACCGGACAGGGCCCTACGAGCAGTACTTC. This gives the protein CASSDRTGPYEQYF.

The V call is TRBV18, the J call TRBJ1-1; 7 nucleotides align to TRBD1. CDR3 length equals 15 residues. The junction had 2 bases not matched to a gene; V was cut back by 1 base and J by 0 bases. Germline CDR1 and CDR2: KGHSH and LQKENI. Here the CDR3 reads CASSPRTGMNTEAFF. The CDR3 DNA is TGTGCCAGCTCACCACGGACAGGAATGAACACTGAAGCTTTCTTT.

In its sample, this clone was seen once. V and J are TRBV29-1 and TRBJ2-3; TRBD1 is a possible D gene (5 bases). CDR1 is SQVTM, CDR2 ANQGSEA, per germline. The V end was cut by 6 bases, the J end by 4 bases, with 11 bases between. The CDR3 sequence is 12 residues long. The CDR3 is CSVPLRADTQYF. CDR3 in DNA: TGCAGCGTGCCGCTCAGGGCAGATACGCAGTATTTT.

The chain carries TRBV4-2 and TRBJ2-3; TRBD2 might be the D (6 bases). Germline V gives CDR1 LGHNA, CDR2 YNFKEQ. CDR3 size: 18 residues. Trimming left V 4 bases short and J 5 bases short, with 25 bases between. The CDR3 DNA reads as TGTGCCAGCAGCCTCCCCGGTATCGGGGAGGAGGGCCAAGATACGCAGTATTTT. It yields the protein CASSLPGIGEEGQDTQYF.

The chain employs TRBV6-2 or TRBV6-3 and TRBJ2-2; the D is unclear. The CDR3 runs 14 residues. The V gene lost 5 bases and the J gene lost 8 bases, with 15 bases spanning the gap. Germline V gene data show CDR1 as MNHEY and CDR2 as SVGEGT. The CDR3 here is CASSLGRPRGELFF. DNA for the CDR3: TGTGCCAGCAGTCTCGGACGGCCGAGGGGGGAGCTGTTTTTT.

The rearrangement links TRBV5-1 to TRBJ2-5; D ambiguous. Trimming cost V 2 bases and J 4 bases, with 9 bases left between them. Germline V gene data show CDR1 as SGHRS and CDR2 as YFSETQ. This CDR3 contains 13 residues. In DNA form, the CDR3 reads TGCGCCAGCAGCTTCGGAAGTAGAGAGACCCAGTACTTC. It specifies CASSFGSRETQYF.

CDR3 coding DNA: TGTGCCAGCAGCCAAGTGCGGAATCAGCCCCAGCATTTT. This sequence encodes CASSQVRNQPQHF. The V gene is TRBV3-1 (or the pseudogene TRBV3-2), the J gene TRBJ1-5; D not resolved. Germline lookup yields CDR1 LGHDT and CDR2 YNNKEL (reference sequence). CDR3 length equals 13 residues. V was cut by 1 base and J by 4 bases, with 5 bases left in between.

The chain combines TRBV28 with TRBJ2-2; D remains ambiguous. Germline V gene sequence: CDR1 MDHEN, CDR2 SYDVKM. Trimming took off 4 bases at V and 4 bases at J, with 16 bases between the two ends. This CDR3 contains 16 residues. The CDR3 loop is CASSSLGSGRTGELFF. The CDR3 DNA follows: TGTGCCAGCAGTTCCCTAGGTTCGGGCCGCACCGGGGAGCTGTTTTTT.